One sample yielded the 29 T cell receptor beta chains listed below, sequenced in a study of CD8 T cells in ankylosing spondylitis. Their recognized antigens are unknown. From the 5' RACE reads, TCRdb called clonotypes with MiXCR, one entry per CDR3 protein. The sample holds some 400,000 distinct CDR3 sequences, about 20% seen once. Study-level points and caveats: Within ankylosing spondylitis blood, a TCR beta motif made up of several highly homologous variants appeared to be characteristic.

The material sequenced was blood, either unsorted or a sorted T cell fraction (not recorded which). The receptors here all came from a male donor with ankylosing spondylitis.

This clonotype was seen a few times. The junction does not match germline at one end; this may be a read error. This sequence joins TRBV29-1 and TRBJ2-5; 8 bases are shared with TRBD2. The CDR3 extends over 13 amino acids. The germline V gene has CDR1 SQVTM and CDR2 ANQGSEA. The CDR3 is CSVCLAGVESQYF. CDR3 sequence (DNA): TGCAGCGTGTGCCTAGCGGGTGTGGAGAGCCAGTACTTC.

Details on this clonotype: Compared with germline, one end of the junction differs, possibly owing to a read error. The CDR3 nucleotides are TGCAGTGCTCCCGGGACATCCTTCGAGCAGTACTTC. Translating it yields CSAPGTSFEQYF. The chain carries TRBV20-1 and TRBJ2-7; D might be TRBD1 (6 bases). CDR3 length: 12 residues. CDR1 is DFQATT, CDR2 SNEGSKA, per germline (reference sequence).

The CDR3 DNA is TGTGCCAGCAGCGATACAGGGGTGAGCGAGCAGTACTTC. Residues: CASSDTGVSEQYF. The chain joins TRBV7-2 to TRBJ2-7, with 7 bases identical to TRBD1. This CDR3 has 13 residues. The J segment lost 6 bases and the V segment lost 5 bases, leaving 7 bases of the junction unmatched. CDR1 and CDR2 from the germline V gene are SGHTA and FQGNSA.

This clonotype was detected only a few times. The chain uses TRBV6-2 or TRBV6-3 and TRBJ2-1; 11 nucleotides align to TRBD2. The CDR3 runs 16 residues. V trimming: 4 bases; J trimming: 6 bases; junction bases outside the gene matches: 8. Per germline, CDR1 MNHEY and CDR2 SVGEGT. The CDR3 DNA follows: TGTGCCAGCAGTTCGCGACGACTAGCGGGACTCAATGAGCAGTTCTTC. Residues: CASSSRRLAGLNEQFF.

This clonotype was found a few times. The V and J genes are TRBV20-1 and TRBJ2-4; the D gene is possibly TRBD2 (5 bases). Germline CDR1 reads DFQATT; CDR2 reads SNEGSKA (reference sequence). The CDR3 contains 14 residues. V was shortened by 3 bases and J by 1 base, with 10 bases between the two germline ends. The CDR3 nucleotides are TGCAGTGCTAGTACGGGATGGGCCAAAAACATTCAGTACTTC. Translation: CSASTGWAKNIQYF.

V gene TRBV29-1 combines with J gene TRBJ1-1, with TRBD1 identical over 8 bases. The CDR3 is 13 amino acids. The J segment lost 12 bases and the V segment lost 6 bases, leaving 15 bases of the junction unmatched. Per germline, CDR1 SQVTM and CDR2 ANQGSEA. The CDR3 nucleotides read TGCAGCGTGAGCAGGGGGCCGACAGGACCTACTTTCTTT. Translation: CSVSRGPTGPTFF.

This chain joins TRBV27 and TRBJ2-1, with a weak D call TRBD1 (6 bases). The CDR3 is 15 residues long. V lost 1 base, J lost 4 bases, and 11 bases lay in between. Germline V gene data show CDR1 as MNHEY and CDR2 as SMNVEV (reference sequence). The CDR3 coding sequence is TGTGCCAGCAGTTTATGGGGGCCCAGGTACAATGAGCAGTTCTTC. It yields the protein CASSLWGPRYNEQFF.

In this sample, this clonotype turned up a few times. The V call is TRBV5-1, the J call TRBJ2-3, with a weak D call TRBD2 (5 bases). The CDR3 sequence is 16 residues long. V gave up 4 bases and J gave up 6 bases, with 21 bases separating them. Germline V gives CDR1 SGHRS, CDR2 YFSETQ. CDR3 in amino acids: CASSNPSGPRGDTQYF. The CDR3 DNA reads as TGCGCCAGCAGCAACCCATCTGGGCCTCGGGGTGATACGCAGTATTTT.

The rearrangement links TRBV4-3 to TRBJ2-3; TRBD1 matches at 8 bases. The germline V gene has CDR1 LGHNA and CDR2 YSLEER. V lost 1 base, J lost 2 bases, and 5 bases stayed unmatched. The CDR3 is 16 amino acids. CDR3 DNA sequence: TGCGCCAGCAGCCAAGGGGGACAGGTTGACACAGATACGCAGTATTTT. Translation gives CASSQGGQVDTDTQYF.

The chain uses TRBV7-9 and TRBJ1-1; possibly TRBD1 for D (5 bases). Per the germline V gene, CDR1 is SEHNR and CDR2 is FQNEAQ (reference sequence). V lost 1 base to trimming and J lost 5 bases, with 17 bases between them. The CDR3 consists of 16 residues. Written as DNA, the CDR3 is TGTGCCAGCAGCTTAGACAGGAATGAACGGAAAACTGAAGCTTTCTTT. Translating it yields CASSLDRNERKTEAFF.

The table lists this clonotype with a few counts. The chain uses TRBV9 and TRBJ2-1; the D is unclear. The CDR3 has 14 residues. Germline CDR1 and CDR2: SGDLS and YYNGEE. V lost 2 bases to trimming and J lost 0 bases, with 6 bases between them. The CDR3 DNA sequence: TGTGCCAGCAGCGTCGTCAGCTCCTACAATGAGCAGTTCTTC. Translating it yields CASSVVSSYNEQFF.

The V and J genes are TRBV5-1 and TRBJ2-1; possible D gene TRBD1, 6 bases. Deletions cut 6 bases from V and 2 bases from J, with 15 bases between. CDR1 and CDR2 from the germline V gene are SGHRS and YFSETQ. The CDR3 runs to 15 residues. CDR3 bases: TGCGCCAGCAACCCACAGGGAAGCACCTACAATGAGCAGTTCTTC. Amino acid sequence: CASNPQGSTYNEQFF.

V is TRBV14 and J is TRBJ2-1, with a weak D call TRBD2 (5 bases). The CDR3 totals 15 residues. V lost 8 bases to trimming and J lost 2 bases, with 16 bases between them. Germline V CDR1 and CDR2: SGHDN, FVKESK. The CDR3 bases are TGTGCCAGCTCTGAGAGGGCGAATACCTACAATGAGCAGTTCTTC. As protein: CASSERANTYNEQFF.

The V gene is TRBV5-1, the J gene TRBJ2-1; D not certain. V lost 4 bases and J 7 bases, leaving 21 bases between the germline ends. This CDR3 contains 16 residues. Germline V gene lookup returns CDR1 SGHRS and CDR2 YFSETQ. The CDR3 coding sequence is TGCGCCAGCAGCATGGGGTCACCCGACTTCCGTAATGAGCAGTTCTTC. It encodes CASSMGSPDFRNEQFF.

This clonotype occurred a few times. The CDR3 is CASSLALQKKYF. CDR3 nucleotide sequence: TGCGCCAGCAGCTTGGCTTTACAGAAGAAGTACTTC. The chain combines TRBV5-1 with TRBJ2-7; no definite D call. This CDR3 contains 12 residues. Germline V gene data show CDR1 as SGHRS and CDR2 as YFSETQ. V gave up 0 bases and J gave up 11 bases, with 12 bases separating them.

The chain has TRBV15 and TRBJ2-7, with D unclear. V was trimmed by 0 bases and J by 4 bases, leaving 10 bases between them. The germline gives CDR1 LNHNV, CDR2 YYDKDF (reference sequence). The CDR3 consists of 14 residues. The CDR3 region is CATSRDVGRYEQYF. The CDR3 DNA reads TGTGCCACCAGCAGAGACGTGGGAAGGTACGAGCAGTACTTC. Based on the CDR3 plus reference TRBV15 and TRBJ2-7, the full variable domain is DAMVIQNPRYQVTQFGKPVTLSCSQTLNHNVMYWYQQKSSQAPKLLFHYYDKDFNNEADTPDNFQSRRPNTSFCFLDIRSPGLGDTAMYLCATSRDVGRYEQYFGPGTRLTVT.

V is TRBV30 and J is TRBJ1-2, with D uncertain. The ends were cut back, 1 base at V and 5 bases at J, with 8 bases in the middle. There are 12 residues in the CDR3. The V gene's germline CDR1 is GTSNPN and CDR2 SVGIG (reference sequence). In DNA form, the CDR3 reads TGTGCCTGGAGTGCACAGAGATATGGCTACACCTTC. It codes for CAWSAQRYGYTF. Filled out from reference TRBV30 and TRBJ1-2, the complete variable domain reads SQTIHQWPATLVQPVGSPLSLECTVEGTSNPNLYWYRQAAGRGLQLLFYSVGIGQISSEVPQNLSASRPQDRQFILSSKKLLLSDSGFYLCAWSAQRYGYTFGSGTRLTVV.

The chain carries TRBV14 and TRBJ2-7; tentatively, D is TRBD2 (5 bases). Trimming pared 5 bases from V and 1 base from J, leaving 15 bases between. This CDR3 comprises 15 residues. Germline loops: CDR1 SGHDN, CDR2 FVKESK. The CDR3 loop is CASSSHTGWSYEQYF. CDR3 DNA: TGTGCCAGCAGCTCACACACGGGATGGTCCTACGAGCAGTACTTC.

The chain carries TRBV19 and TRBJ1-1; TRBD1 might be the D (6 bases). The CDR3 runs 14 residues. Germline V gives CDR1 LNHDA, CDR2 SQIVND (reference sequence). Trimming took off 2 bases at V and 4 bases at J, with 11 bases between the two ends. CDR3 residues: CASSIQGSGTEAFF. The CDR3 DNA reads TGTGCCAGTAGTATACAGGGGAGCGGCACTGAAGCTTTCTTT.

The chain employs TRBV28 and TRBJ2-1, with 12 bases identical to TRBD2. This CDR3 region has 15 residues. V was pared by 5 bases and J by 10 bases, with 9 bases of the junction left unmatched. The germline gives CDR1 MDHEN, CDR2 SYDVKM. This CDR3 reads CASSLQLAGGGEQFF. CDR3 DNA: TGTGCCAGCAGTCTTCAACTAGCGGGAGGAGGGGAGCAGTTCTTC.

This clonotype was detected only a few times. This chain connects TRBV3-1 to TRBJ1-5; D is uncertain. Per germline, CDR1 LGHDT and CDR2 YNNKEL (reference sequence). Trimming cost V 0 bases and J 0 bases, with 9 bases left between them. This CDR3 comprises 16 residues. DNA for the CDR3: TGTGCCAGCAGCCAAGATCTCTTAAATAGCAATCAGCCCCAGCATTTT. It is translated as CASSQDLLNSNQPQHF.

This chain uses TRBV12-3 or TRBV12-4 with TRBJ2-3, with D tentatively TRBD1 (5 bases). V lost 4 bases to trimming and J lost 2 bases, with 10 bases between them. The CDR3 spans 14 residues. In nucleotides, the CDR3 is TGTGCCAGCAGTTGGACACAGGCCACAGATACGCAGTATTTT. This sequence encodes CASSWTQATDTQYF.

This clonotype was observed many times. This CDR3 reads CASSLQGNYNEQFF. The CDR3 DNA follows: TGTGCCAGCAGTCTACAGGGGAACTACAATGAGCAGTTCTTC. This chain joins TRBV12-3 or TRBV12-4 and TRBJ2-1, with TRBD1 matching 7 bases. This CDR3 spans 14 amino acids. Trimming cost V 5 bases and J 3 bases; bases outside gene matches: 4.

This clonotype has a handful of counts. The genes are TRBV18 and TRBJ1-4; tentative D call: TRBD1 (5 bases). The V end was cut by 0 bases, the J end by 7 bases, with 9 bases between. In germline, CDR1 is KGHSH, CDR2 LQKENI. There are 14 residues in the CDR3. This chain's CDR3 is CASSPPSTVEKLFF. The CDR3 DNA follows: TGTGCCAGCTCACCACCCTCGACAGTTGAAAAACTGTTTTTT.

The rearrangement uses TRBV5-5 and TRBJ1-5; TRBD1 might be the D (6 bases). Per the germline V gene, CDR1 is SGHKS and CDR2 is YYEKEE (reference sequence). Trimming shortened V by 4 bases and J by 3 bases, and 11 bases separated the two germline ends. The CDR3 totals 14 residues. CDR3 sequence: CASSQRQDNQPQHF. The DNA of the CDR3 is TGTGCCAGCAGCCAGAGACAGGACAATCAGCCCCAGCATTTT.

This clonotype has only a few counts. The chain employs TRBV29-1 and TRBJ2-2; D tentatively fits TRBD1 or TRBD2 (6 bases each). V lost 7 bases and J 2 bases, leaving 14 bases between the germline ends. The CDR3 spans 14 residues. Germline V gene lookup returns CDR1 SQVTM and CDR2 ANQGSEA. The CDR3 is CSAGRDTNTGELFF. The CDR3 nucleotides read TGCAGCGCCGGGCGGGACACAAACACCGGGGAGCTGTTTTTT.

This CDR3 reads CATSRTPQGARTDTQYF. The CDR3 nucleotides are TGTGCCACCAGCAGAACCCCCCAGGGGGCTCGCACAGATACGCAGTATTTT. The chain combines TRBV15 with TRBJ2-3; TRBD1 matches 8 bases. V trimming: 2 bases; J trimming: 1 base; junction bases outside the gene matches: 8. Germline V gene lookup returns CDR1 LNHNV and CDR2 YYDKDF (reference sequence). CDR3 length equals 17 residues.

In its sample, this clonotype was seen a few times. The chain links TRBV4-3 to TRBJ2-3; TRBD1 is a possible D gene (6 bases). There are 16 residues in the CDR3. The germline V gene encodes CDR1 LGHNA and CDR2 YSLEER. Trimming took off 4 bases at V and 5 bases at J, with 19 bases between the two ends. This chain's CDR3 is CASSPALTGIGDTQYF. The CDR3 DNA reads TGCGCCAGCAGCCCCGCCCTTACAGGGATTGGAGATACGCAGTATTTT.

Only one count was recorded for this clonotype. This chain uses TRBV12-3 or TRBV12-4 with TRBJ1-1; unclear D gene. Trimming pared 2 bases from V and 4 bases from J, leaving 8 bases between. CDR3 length: 13 residues. For the CDR3, the DNA is TGTGCCAGCAGTTTACTGGGTACCACTGAAGCTTTCTTT. This sequence encodes CASSLLGTTEAFF.